One and the same sample provided the 32 T cell receptor beta chains below, sequenced in a study of CD8 T cells in Susac syndrome. The RNA input was about 0.5 to 1 ug, and it was reverse transcribed with random hexamers. TCRdb used MiXCR to reprocess the immunoSEQ multiplex PCR reads, holding one entry per CDR3 protein. The data show some 97,000 distinct CDR3 sequences, approximately 95% seen once. Sequencing input: CD8+ T cells from PBMCs. The origin of the receptors is a human donor with Susac syndrome.

The chain is built from TRBV15 and TRBJ2-2; 8 bases are shared with TRBD1. CDR3 length: 16 residues. V lost 5 bases and J lost 1; bases outside the gene matches: 6. Germline lookup yields CDR1 LNHNV and CDR2 YYDKDF (reference sequence). The CDR3 nucleotides read TGTGCCACCAGCCACAGGACAGGGATGAACACCGGGGAGCTGTTTTTT. Protein product: CATSHRTGMNTGELFF.

For the CDR3, the DNA is TGTGCCAGCAGCTTAGGCGTCCAGATGTACGAGCAGTACTTC. Encoded protein: CASSLGVQMYEQYF. This chain joins TRBV13 and TRBJ2-7; D not certain. V gave up 0 bases and J gave up 4 bases, with 10 bases separating them. This CDR3 spans 14 amino acids. CDR1 and CDR2 from the germline V gene are PRHDT and FYEKMQ (reference sequence).

The rearrangement links TRBV28 to TRBJ1-1; D remains ambiguous. Per germline, CDR1 MDHEN and CDR2 SYDVKM. Trimming removed 2 bases at V and 0 bases at J, with 7 bases between. The CDR3 consists of 14 residues. The CDR3 DNA is TGTGCCAGCAGTTTAAAGCCTTTGAACACTGAAGCTTTCTTT. Amino acids: CASSLKPLNTEAFF.

This clonotype appeared once. The genes are TRBV7-9 and TRBJ2-4; D not certain. The ends were cut back, 1 base at V and 6 bases at J, with 7 bases in the middle. Germline loops: CDR1 SEHNR, CDR2 FQNEAQ (reference sequence). The CDR3 covers 13 residues. CDR3 sequence (DNA): TGTGCCAGCAGCTTAGACCCCCTAAACATTCAGTACTTC. It codes for CASSLDPLNIQYF. The variable domain in full, with the rest retrieved from reference TRBV7-9 and TRBJ2-4, is DTGVSQNPRHKITKRGQNVTFRCDPISEHNRLYWYRQTLGQGPEFLTYFQNEAQLEKSRLLSDRFSAERPKGSFSTLEIQRTEQGDSAMYLCASSLDPLNIQYFGAGTRLSVL.

The chain carries TRBV29-1 and TRBJ2-7; a weak D match, TRBD2 (5 bases). Trimming removed 1 base from V and 6 bases from J, with 7 bases in between. The germline V gene has CDR1 SQVTM and CDR2 ANQGSEA. CDR3 size: 11 residues. This CDR3 reads CSVEGGFEQYF. CDR3 DNA sequence: TGCAGCGTTGAAGGCGGGTTCGAGCAGTACTTC.

DNA for the CDR3: TGCGCCAGCAGCCAACAGACGGACTTACTACCTTATGGCTACACCTTC. Protein: CASSQQTDLLPYGYTF. This chain connects TRBV4-1 to TRBJ1-2; D unclear. The CDR3 contains 16 residues. CDR1 and CDR2 from the germline V gene are MGHRA and YSYEKL. Trimming took off 2 bases at V and 5 bases at J, with 18 bases between the two ends.

The chain combines TRBV4-1 with TRBJ2-4, with 8 bases lining up with TRBD1. The CDR3 is 17 amino acids. Germline CDR1 is MGHRA and CDR2 is YSYEKL. V lost 0 bases and J lost 0; bases outside the gene matches: 4. The CDR3 region is CASSQDETGAAKNIQYF. CDR3 in DNA: TGCGCCAGCAGCCAAGACGAGACAGGGGCAGCCAAAAACATTCAGTACTTC.

The rearrangement uses TRBV29-1 and TRBJ2-5; D is perhaps TRBD1 (7 bases). Per the germline V gene, CDR1 is SQVTM and CDR2 is ANQGSEA. This CDR3 comprises 12 residues. V was trimmed by 5 bases and J by 7 bases, leaving 14 bases between them. CDR3 region: CSVIDREVTQYF. As DNA, the CDR3 is TGCAGCGTTATCGACAGGGAGGTGACCCAGTACTTC.

The chain carries TRBV20-1 and TRBJ2-3; D unclear. The CDR3 extends over 13 amino acids. Germline V lookup: CDR1 DFQATT, CDR2 SNEGSKA (reference sequence). V was cut by 3 bases and J by 6 bases, with 13 bases left in between. The CDR3: CSASFATSDTQYF. The CDR3 DNA follows: TGCAGTGCTAGTTTCGCAACGTCGGATACGCAGTATTTT.

The J gene is TRBJ2-1, the V gene TRBV2; 8 bases match TRBD1. Germline-derived CDR1 and CDR2 are SNHLY and FYNNEI. Trimming at V came to 6 bases and at J to 10 bases, leaving 14 bases not matched to a gene. The CDR3 extends over 15 amino acids. For the CDR3, the DNA is TGTGCCAGCAGCGCGGGACAGGAGATGTATAAGGAGCAGTTCTTC. Its translation: CASSAGQEMYKEQFF.

The chain carries TRBV29-1 and TRBJ2-1, with unresolved D. V shed 8 bases and J shed 0 bases, with 5 bases lying between them. The germline V gene has CDR1 SQVTM and CDR2 ANQGSEA. CDR3 length equals 11 residues. In DNA form, the CDR3 reads TGCAGCATTCGCTCCTACAATGAGCAGTTCTTC. This translates into CSIRSYNEQFF.

The chain employs TRBV7-7 and TRBJ2-1, with 7 bases matching TRBD1. The junction had 4 bases not matched to a gene; V was cut back by 5 bases and J by 6 bases. Looked up from germline, CDR1 is SSHAT and CDR2 is FNYEAQ (reference sequence). This CDR3 contains 13 residues. CDR3 sequence: CASSIGQANEQFF. The CDR3 nucleotides read TGTGCCAGCAGCATCGGACAGGCCAATGAGCAGTTCTTC.

The V gene is TRBV13, the J gene TRBJ2-1; a possible D gene is TRBD2 (7 bases). CDR1 is PRHDT and CDR2 is FYEKMQ in the germline V gene (reference sequence). V shed 0 bases and J shed 1 base, with 10 bases lying between them. There are 16 residues in the CDR3. CDR3: CASSLGAGASYNEQFF. The CDR3 coding sequence is TGTGCCAGCAGCTTAGGTGCGGGGGCATCCTACAATGAGCAGTTCTTC.

The chain carries TRBV29-1 and TRBJ2-1, with D uncertain. The germline V and J ends were trimmed by 4 bases and 6 bases, with 16 bases remaining between them. This CDR3 has 14 amino acids. The germline V gene has CDR1 SQVTM and CDR2 ANQGSEA. In nucleotides, the CDR3 is TGCAGCGTTGGCCGGCTAGTCATCCCCAATGAGCAGTTCTTC. Translating it yields CSVGRLVIPNEQFF.

The J gene is TRBJ1-2, the V gene TRBV20-1; 7 nucleotides agree with TRBD1. This CDR3 is built from 15 residues. The V and J ends lost 1 base and 1 base, in that order; junction bases with no gene match: 6. Germline CDR1 reads DFQATT; CDR2 reads SNEGSKA (reference sequence). The CDR3 is CSARGDSRLNYGYTF. The CDR3 DNA reads TGCAGTGCTAGAGGGGACAGTCGCCTTAACTATGGCTACACCTTC.

J is TRBJ1-2 and V is TRBV19; D not certain. V was pared by 9 bases and J by 0 bases, with 14 bases between. Germline-derived CDR1 and CDR2 are LNHDA and SQIVND (reference sequence). This CDR3 region has 14 residues. CDR3 coding DNA: TGTGCCAGCGATGGGGAGGGATCTAACTATGGCTACACCTTC. It translates to CASDGEGSNYGYTF.

The genes are TRBV28 and TRBJ1-4, with D unresolved. The CDR3 extends over 13 amino acids. V lost 3 bases and J 5 bases, leaving 7 bases between the germline ends. The germline V gene has CDR1 MDHEN and CDR2 SYDVKM. CDR3 bases: TGTGCCAGCAGTTTCCCCGGGAATGAAAAACTGTTTTTT. Amino acids: CASSFPGNEKLFF.

This chain joins TRBV5-1 and TRBJ1-5, with a weak D call TRBD1 (5 bases). Germline values: CDR1 SGHRS, CDR2 YFSETQ. Trimming cost V 4 bases and J 1 base, with 12 bases left between them. CDR3 length: 15 amino acids. This CDR3 reads CASSLGPESNQPQHF. DNA for the CDR3: TGCGCCAGCAGCCTGGGGCCCGAAAGCAATCAGCCCCAGCATTTT.

The chain recombines TRBV27 with TRBJ2-5; D call uncertain. This CDR3 has 12 residues. The V and J ends lost 9 bases and 5 bases respectively, with 13 bases between them. CDR1 MNHEY and CDR2 SMNVEV come from the germline V gene (reference sequence). Here the CDR3 reads CASGGRLETQYF. CDR3 nucleotides: TGTGCCAGTGGCGGAAGGCTGGAGACCCAGTACTTC.

The chain combines TRBV5-1 with TRBJ2-1; D possibly corresponds to TRBD1 (6 bases). The germline gives CDR1 SGHRS, CDR2 YFSETQ. The CDR3 length is 15 residues. V lost 4 bases to trimming and J lost 8 bases, with 19 bases between them. CDR3 in amino acids: CASSIQGSRVDEQFF. CDR3 nucleotide sequence: TGCGCCAGCAGCATACAGGGCTCGCGGGTGGATGAGCAGTTCTTC.

The V and J genes are TRBV20-1 and TRBJ2-3, with 7 bases that match TRBD2. Germline V lookup: CDR1 DFQATT, CDR2 SNEGSKA (reference sequence). The V gene end was trimmed by 5 bases and the J gene end by 4 bases; junction bases not matched to a gene: 9. This CDR3 has 14 residues. The CDR3 sequence is CSAPGSGKADTQYF. In DNA form, the CDR3 reads TGCAGTGCTCCAGGCAGCGGGAAGGCAGATACGCAGTATTTT.

V and J are TRBV28 and TRBJ1-4; a possible D gene is TRBD1 (5 bases). The V end was cut by 5 bases, the J end by 8 bases, with 18 bases between. The CDR3 covers 15 residues. Germline V CDR1 and CDR2: MDHEN, SYDVKM. CDR3 loop: CASSLTGQNSEKLFF. Written as DNA, the CDR3 is TGTGCCAGCAGTCTCACGGGGCAGAACTCCGAAAAACTGTTTTTT.

The chain carries TRBV29-1 and TRBJ2-7; D call uncertain. Per germline, CDR1 SQVTM and CDR2 ANQGSEA. The CDR3 length is 15 residues. Trimming cost V 2 bases and J 5 bases, with 19 bases left between them. DNA of the CDR3: TGCAGCGTTGAAACTAACCCGAGCTCCTTTAACGAGCAGTACTTC. This translates into CSVETNPSSFNEQYF.

The chain is built from TRBV5-1 and TRBJ1-2; 7 bases map to TRBD1. Germline assignment: CDR1 SGHRS and CDR2 YFSETQ. CDR3 size: 14 residues. The V segment lost 4 bases and the J segment 2 bases; nucleotides outside the gene matches: 5. In nucleotides, the CDR3 is TGCGCCAGCAGCGGGGGACAGACCAACTATGGCTACACCTTC. It encodes CASSGGQTNYGYTF.

J is TRBJ1-2 and V is TRBV28; a weak D match, TRBD1 (6 bases). The CDR3 is made up of 15 amino acids. V was shortened by 11 bases and J by 3 bases, with 22 bases between the two germline ends. CDR1 and CDR2 from the germline V gene are MDHEN and SYDVKM. The CDR3 here is CAGSAGRGVDYGYTF. The CDR3 DNA reads as TGTGCCGGAAGCGCGGGCAGGGGAGTGGACTATGGCTACACCTTC.

The chain couples TRBV21-1 to TRBJ2-7; TRBD2 was called by the table and not checked on the DNA. TRBV21-1 counts as a pseudogene. This CDR3 is 18 amino acids long. CDR3 loop: CASSKEVAASGGTYEQYF. CDR3 bases: TGTGCCAGCAGCAAAGAGGTAGCGGCTAGCGGGGGGACCTACGAGCAGTACTTC.

The chain recombines TRBV6-1 with TRBJ2-1, with 11 bases matching TRBD2. Trimming took 5 bases from V and 3 from J; bases not matched to a gene: 6. Germline CDR1 and CDR2: MNHNS and SASEGT. The CDR3 is 16 amino acids. Here the CDR3 DNA reads TGTGCCAGCAGTCCACGGGGACTAGCGGACTACAATGAGCAGTTCTTC. It codes for CASSPRGLADYNEQFF.

CDR3 protein: CSARRGGSSEQYF. The CDR3 DNA sequence: TGCAGTGCTCGGCGGGGGGGGAGTTCCGAGCAGTACTTC. V gene TRBV20-1 combines with J gene TRBJ2-7, with 9 nucleotides matching TRBD2. V trimming: 5 bases; J trimming: 6 bases; junction bases outside the gene matches: 8. Germline CDR1 DFQATT, CDR2 SNEGSKA (reference sequence). The CDR3 extends over 13 amino acids.

The V gene is TRBV28, the J gene TRBJ2-1, with 9 bases fitting TRBD2. The CDR3 loop spans 19 amino acids. Germline V gives CDR1 MDHEN, CDR2 SYDVKM. After removal of 4 bases from V and 0 bases from J, the junction contained 13 bases not matched to a gene. CDR3 sequence reads: CASSSLRTSDSSSYNEQFF. CDR3 bases: TGTGCCAGCAGTTCACTCCGGACTAGCGACTCTAGCTCCTACAATGAGCAGTTCTTC.

The V and J genes are TRBV14 and TRBJ2-7; no reliable D call. The CDR3 has 14 amino acids. Germline CDR1 SGHDN, CDR2 FVKESK. Trimming cost V 4 bases and J 0 bases, with 10 bases left between them. The CDR3: CASSRPGNSYEQYF. DNA for the CDR3: TGTGCCAGCAGCCGGCCGGGCAACTCCTACGAGCAGTACTTC. Filled out from reference TRBV14 and TRBJ2-7, the complete variable domain reads EAGVTQFPSHSVIEKGQTVTLRCDPISGHDNLYWYRRVMGKEIKFLLHFVKESKQDESGMPNNRFLAERTGGTYSTLKVQPAELEDSGVYFCASSRPGNSYEQYFGPGTRLTVT.

The rearrangement joins TRBV3-1 to TRBJ2-7; the D is unclear. Looked up from germline, CDR1 is LGHDT and CDR2 is YNNKEL (reference sequence). The CDR3 is 13 amino acids. The ends were cut back, 2 bases at V and 5 bases at J, with 10 bases in the middle. The DNA for the CDR3 is TGTGCCAGCAGCCAATACAGTCTCAACGAGCAGTACTTC. This gives the protein CASSQYSLNEQYF.

The rearrangement links TRBV29-1 to TRBJ2-1, with TRBD2 identical over 9 bases. The CDR3 extends over 13 amino acids. Germline V gene data show CDR1 as SQVTM and CDR2 as ANQGSEA. V trimming: 7 bases; J trimming: 10 bases; junction bases outside the gene matches: 11. The CDR3 spells CSGWTSERGEQFF. DNA for the CDR3: TGCAGCGGCTGGACTAGCGAACGCGGAGAGCAGTTCTTC.